The 6 T cell receptor beta chains in this list originate from one sample, sequenced in a study of PD-1 blockade in classical Hodgkin lymphoma. Sequenced by immunoSEQ multiplex PCR; TCRdb stores in-frame clones only, minus some. Here the sample spans fewer than 100,000 clones, just over 90% being singletons. The time point here: cycle 4 day 1 (C4D1), after more than 5 weeks of nivolumab. Relapses following autologous stem cell transplantation were seen in all patients, with brentuximab vedotin exposure varying. The sequences come from peripheral blood mononuclear cells (PBMCs), collected before the fourth cycle of nivolumab. The receptor set was obtained from a human donor with classical Hodgkin lymphoma.

This clone was seen once. This chain links TRBV7-2 with TRBJ1-2; D unresolved. Germline lookup yields CDR1 SGHTA and CDR2 FQGNSA. The CDR3 length is 15 residues. V lost 1 base to trimming and J lost 4 bases, with 13 bases between them. DNA for the CDR3: TGTGCCAGCAGCTTAGATCTCAGGCTTGGCTATGGCTACACCTTC. Residues: CASSLDLRLGYGYTF.

The chain recombines TRBV28 with TRBJ2-7; perhaps TRBD1 as D (5 bases). From germline, CDR1 is MDHEN and CDR2 SYDVKM. Trimming removed 5 bases at V and 3 bases at J, with 17 bases between. This CDR3 is built from 15 residues. The CDR3 reads CASSLLRAGNYEQYF. Here the CDR3 DNA reads TGTGCCAGCAGTCTTCTTCGGGCAGGGAACTACGAGCAGTACTTC.

This sequence joins TRBV5-1 and TRBJ1-3; 8 bases fit TRBD1. V lost 0 bases and J lost 4; bases outside the gene matches: 6. Germline V gives CDR1 SGHRS, CDR2 YFSETQ. The CDR3 has 16 amino acids. CDR3 in DNA: TGCGCCAGCAGCTTGGACCAGGGGGCACGGGGAAACACCATATATTTT. Protein: CASSLDQGARGNTIYF.

This chain uses TRBV19 with TRBJ2-3; TRBD2 might be the D (6 bases). The CDR3 has 14 residues. Trimming removed 5 bases at V and 5 bases at J, with 14 bases between. The germline CDR1 and CDR2 sequences are LNHDA and SQIVND (reference sequence). In DNA, the CDR3 is TGTGCCAGTAGTCAGTTCAGGGAGGTAGATACGCAGTATTTT. As protein: CASSQFREVDTQYF.

The J gene is TRBJ2-7, the V gene TRBV7-8; 11 bases align to TRBD2. In germline, CDR1 is SGHVS, CDR2 FQNEAQ. The CDR3 covers 15 residues. With V trimmed by 5 bases and J by 3 bases, 6 bases remained unmatched. CDR3 region: CASSLMGLAVYEQYF. In nucleotides, the CDR3 is TGTGCCAGCAGCCTAATGGGACTAGCGGTCTACGAGCAGTACTTC.

The chain is built from TRBV29-1 and TRBJ2-1; 8 bases match TRBD2. The J segment lost 4 bases and the V segment lost 4 bases, leaving 18 bases of the junction unmatched. The CDR3 consists of 18 residues. The V gene's germline CDR1 is SQVTM and CDR2 ANQGSEA. The CDR3 bases are TGCAGCGTTGTCGGGGTAGATAGCGGGACTTCGACTTACAATGAGCAGTTCTTC. Amino acid sequence: CSVVGVDSGTSTYNEQFF.